The rows below give T cell receptor beta chains drawn from one sample of a study of beta chain features in type 1 diabetes. The data were produced by immunoSEQ multiplex PCR, yet TCRdb's version contains in-frame clones alone and is incomplete. The table has about 40,000 clones, around half seen once; the top ten hold 0.72%. Sequencing used central memory CD4+ T cells from blood. These receptors all stem from a woman between 18 and 30 years old in good health. CDR3s include the opening cysteine and the closing phenylalanine or tryptophan. The D gene is left open where the match is weak. Size values are once, few and many counts, or a class for expanded clones, and some rows have none.

J gene: TRBJ1-6
V gene: TRBV5-1
D gene: .
clone size: .
CDR3 protein: CASSSAGTDNSPLHF
CDR3 DNA: TGCGCCAGCAGCTCGGCCGGGACTGATAATTCACCCCTCCACTTT

J gene: TRBJ1-1
V gene: TRBV30
D gene: .
clone size: .
CDR3 protein: CAWSTWPGENTEAFF
CDR3 DNA: TGTGCCTGGAGTACCTGGCCAGGGGAGAACACTGAAGCTTTCTTT

J gene: TRBJ1-1
V gene: TRBV7-3
D gene: .
clone size: .
CDR3 protein: CASSPGHETEAFF
CDR3 DNA: TGTGCCAGCAGCCCGGGACATGAGACTGAAGCTTTCTTT

J gene: TRBJ1-1
V gene: TRBV7-6
D gene: .
clone size: .
CDR3 protein: CASSLDTASGSPHWAQNTEAFF
CDR3 DNA: TGTGCCAGCAGCTTAGATACAGCGTCGGGGTCCCCACACTGGGCCCAGAACACTGAAGCTTTCTTT

J gene: TRBJ2-7
V gene: TRBV10-3
D gene: TRBD1
clone size: few
CDR3 protein: CAIRGQGYEQYF
CDR3 DNA: TGTGCCATCAGGGGACAGGGGTACGAGCAGTACTTC

J gene: TRBJ1-5
V gene: TRBV7-9
D gene: TRBD1
clone size: few
CDR3 protein: CASSPGDSSDGNQPQHF
CDR3 DNA: TGTGCCAGCAGCCCCGGGGACAGTTCGGATGGCAATCAGCCCCAGCATTTT

J gene: TRBJ2-3
V gene: TRBV25-1
D gene: .
clone size: .
CDR3 protein: CASSVSSTDTQYF
CDR3 DNA: TGTGCCAGCAGTGTCAGTAGCACAGATACGCAGTATTTT

J gene: TRBJ1-4
V gene: TRBV5-6
D gene: TRBD1
clone size: few
CDR3 protein: CASSLGGQGSEKLFF
CDR3 DNA: TGTGCCAGCAGCTTGGGGGGACAGGGGTCTGAAAAACTGTTTTTT

J gene: TRBJ2-5
V gene: TRBV2
D gene: TRBD2
clone size: .
CDR3 protein: CASTRTSEETQYF
CDR3 DNA: TGTGCCAGCACTAGGACTAGCGAGGAGACCCAGTACTTC

J gene: TRBJ2-7
V gene: TRBV5-1
D gene: TRBD2
clone size: .
CDR3 protein: CASSPTSGSREQYF
CDR3 DNA: TGCGCCAGCAGCCCGACTAGCGGGAGTCGAGAGCAGTACTTC

J gene: TRBJ2-7
V gene: TRBV6-5
D gene: TRBD2
clone size: .
CDR3 protein: CASSSRGLAGGYEQYF
CDR3 DNA: TGTGCCAGCAGTTCCCGAGGACTAGCGGGAGGGTACGAGCAGTACTTC

J gene: TRBJ1-1
V gene: TRBV30
D gene: TRBD1
clone size: .
CDR3 protein: CAGGRGSTEAFF
CDR3 DNA: TGTGCGGGAGGCAGGGGGTCGACTGAAGCTTTCTTT

J gene: TRBJ1-1
V gene: TRBV5-1
D gene: .
clone size: .
CDR3 protein: CASSLRQDHTEAFF
CDR3 DNA: TGCGCCAGCAGCTTGCGACAGGATCACACTGAAGCTTTCTTT

J gene: TRBJ1-1
V gene: TRBV5-1
D gene: TRBD1
clone size: .
CDR3 protein: CASSRDRGLLKPPTEAFF
CDR3 DNA: TGCGCCAGCAGCCGGGACAGGGGTCTTCTGAAACCGCCCACTGAAGCTTTCTTT

J gene: TRBJ1-1
V gene: TRBV7-9
D gene: .
clone size: .
CDR3 protein: CASISRGGMNTEAFF
CDR3 DNA: TGTGCCAGCATATCCCGGGGGGGCATGAACACTGAAGCTTTCTTT

J gene: TRBJ2-3
V gene: TRBV19
D gene: TRBD2
clone size: few
CDR3 protein: CASVTPGGRTQYF
CDR3 DNA: TGTGCCAGCGTTACCCCGGGGGGGCGTACGCAGTATTTT

J gene: TRBJ2-3
V gene: TRBV6-5
D gene: .
clone size: .
CDR3 protein: CASSYSGHFTDTQYF
CDR3 DNA: TGTGCCAGCAGTTACAGCGGGCACTTCACAGATACGCAGTATTTT

J gene: TRBJ2-2
V gene: TRBV4-2
D gene: TRBD2
clone size: .
CDR3 protein: CASSQVGGGTGELFF
CDR3 DNA: TGTGCCAGCAGCCAAGTCGGCGGGGGCACCGGGGAGCTGTTTTTT

J gene: TRBJ2-3
V gene: TRBV19
D gene: .
clone size: .
CDR3 protein: CASSIIGARTDTQYF
CDR3 DNA: TGTGCCAGTAGTATAATAGGGGCGCGAACAGATACGCAGTATTTT

J gene: TRBJ1-6
V gene: TRBV30
D gene: .
clone size: .
CDR3 protein: CAWSVGGNSPLHF
CDR3 DNA: TGTGCCTGGAGTGTGGGGGGAAATTCACCCCTCCACTTT